This T cell receptor (beta chain) was recovered during a study of blood T cells in healthy people across ages. The CDR3 contains 14 residues. Per germline, CDR1 DFQATT and CDR2 SNEGSKA (reference sequence). Donation came from healthy Caucasian individuals in Russia who were aged roughly 6 to 95. The authors ran a second PCR of roughly 7 to 11 cycles using a sample-barcoded 5' primer and a J-beta primer mix. A template-switch adaptor that had 12 random nucleotides put a tag on each cDNA molecule. In TCRdb, the 5' RACE reads were re-called with MiXCR into one record per CDR3 protein. The table has about 730,000 distinct CDR3 sequences, 40% to 45% seen once; the top ten hold 20% to 25%. Findings and limits, study-wide: A roughly linear age-dependent decrease characterized TCR beta diversity per million T cells. Shifts in expanded clonotypes may have been confounded by donor CMV status, which was unknown.

With respect to this clonotype: Its antigen is still unknown.

The specimen sequenced was blood. The receptor was isolated from a woman in her sixties in good health. V usage is TRBV20-1 and J usage is TRBJ2-4, with D possibly TRBD2 on 5 matching bases. TRBJ2-7 matches the DNA end more closely, so the J call is doubtful. CDR3 in DNA: TGCAGTGCTAAGGATTTTAGCGAAACCTACGAGCAGTACTTC. It translates to CSAKDFSETYEQYF.